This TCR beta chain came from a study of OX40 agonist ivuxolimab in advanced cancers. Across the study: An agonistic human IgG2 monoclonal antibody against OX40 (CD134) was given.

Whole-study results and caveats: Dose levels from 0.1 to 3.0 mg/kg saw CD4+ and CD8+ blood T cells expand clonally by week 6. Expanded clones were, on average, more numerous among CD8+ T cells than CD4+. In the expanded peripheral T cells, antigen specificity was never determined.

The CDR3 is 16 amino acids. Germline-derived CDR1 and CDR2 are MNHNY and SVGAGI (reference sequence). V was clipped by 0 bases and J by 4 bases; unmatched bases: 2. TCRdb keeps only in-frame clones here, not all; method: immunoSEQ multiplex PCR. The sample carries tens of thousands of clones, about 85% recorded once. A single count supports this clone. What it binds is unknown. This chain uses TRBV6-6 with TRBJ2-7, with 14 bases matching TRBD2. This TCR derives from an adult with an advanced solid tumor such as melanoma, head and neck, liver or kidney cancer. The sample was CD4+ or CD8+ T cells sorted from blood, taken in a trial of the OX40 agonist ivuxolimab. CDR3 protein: CASSYSTSGREYEQYF. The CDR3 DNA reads TGTGCCAGCAGTTACTCGACTAGCGGGAGGGAATACGAGCAGTACTTC.